This record looks at one T cell receptor beta chain sequence and its context. Its target is not known. This specimen comes from a study of cytomegalovirus exposure and HLA in healthy donors. Both 60 Vbeta primers and 13 Jbeta primers went into the PCR. Assay: immunoSEQ multiplex PCR; the TCRdb copy retains only in-frame clones and omits some. Of roughly 100,000 clones in the sample, about 83% were seen once. Germline CDR1 and CDR2: SGDLS and YYNGEE. The V end was cut by 0 bases, the J end by 4 bases, with 10 bases between. The CDR3 is made up of 15 amino acids. Points from the study as a whole: Immune exposure information comprised only CMV serostatus. Listed as cytomegalovirus-associated were about 160 TCR beta chains. Later findings reportedly placed an Asian-associated ancestry cluster below the roughly 730-donor mean for N-insertions.

The rearrangement links TRBV9 to TRBJ1-4; D not resolved. This TCR derives from a man between 18 and 35 years old in good health and CMV-seronegative. Specimen: PBMCs. The CDR3 protein is CASSVAAGFNEKLFF. The CDR3 DNA follows: TGTGCCAGCAGCGTAGCGGCAGGCTTTAATGAAAAACTGTTTTTT.